This T cell receptor beta chain emerged from a study of T cell repertoires in cytomegalovirus infection. Study context: Epitope selection comprised recently identified HLA-C-restricted CMV epitopes and well-studied HLA-B-restricted CMV epitopes. Points from the study as a whole: CMV carriers having the relevant HLA were flagged by cumulative public TCR beta family frequency.

With respect to this clonotype: Its antigen is undetermined.

MiXCR, run by TCRdb on the reads, gives a single entry per CDR3 protein. In the table there are 110,000 or so distinct CDR3 sequences, 30% of which are singletons. This CDR3 is 13 amino acids long. Germline CDR1 MNHEY, CDR2 SMNVEV (reference sequence). V lost 5 bases, J lost 5 bases, and 11 bases lay in between. The sequencing here drew on CD8+ T cells from cultured PBMCs, taken from culture after CMV antigen stimulation. J is TRBJ2-3 and V is TRBV27; D is unclear. The receptor was derived from a human donor in good health (CMV status not recorded). Some clones in this sample may be carry-over from other donors' samples. The chain's CDR3 is CASSPPFGDTQYF. For the CDR3, the DNA is TGTGCCAGCAGTCCCCCTTTTGGAGATACGCAGTATTTT.